This T cell receptor (beta chain) was captured by sequencing in a study of T cells in Graves' hyperthyroidism and ophthalmopathy. Study-wide results and limits: Blood held most thyroid clonotypes expanded above 0.001 frequency.

From RNA transcripts, TCR beta CDR3 regions were amplified. The HTBI primer set was used in a first-round RT-PCR of the TCR CDR3. TCRdb reprocessed the multiplex PCR reads with MiXCR, giving one entry per CDR3 protein. The profile shows about 370,000 distinct CDR3 sequences, 13% to 15% of them singletons. This clonotype was found a few times. As yet, its antigen is unknown. The study left out patients who had uncontrolled infection, other autoimmune disease, pregnancy or lactation. Sequenced: blood. This TCR derives from a woman aged 55-75 years with Graves' ophthalmopathy.

The CDR3 loop is CASSPSRGYGYTF. In DNA, the CDR3 is TGTGCCAGCAGTCCCTCCCGGGGGTATGGCTACACCTTC. The chain has TRBV12-3 or TRBV12-4 and TRBJ1-2; the D gene is possibly TRBD1 (5 bases). The CDR3 spans 13 residues. V was shortened by 5 bases and J by 5 bases, with 12 bases between the two germline ends.